This T cell receptor (beta chain) was sequenced during a study of blood T cell repertoires in COVID-19. Study background: From T cells, B-cell-depleted T cells, or PBMCs came the material, which was cDNA or gDNA.

With V trimmed by 1 base and J by 7 bases, 9 bases remained unmatched. Germline V lookup: CDR1 SEHNR, CDR2 FQNEAQ (reference sequence). The CDR3 is 16 amino acids. Study processing details: Estimates of nucleated cell counts were drawn from the amplification of reference gene primers. Libraries were prepared by immunoSEQ multiplex PCR; TCRdb keeps only in-frame clonotypes and omits some of them. For V, J and clone size, that table is used; D and trimming come from the DNA. The table lists roughly 230,000 clones, about 86% of them singletons. The chain joins TRBV7-9 to TRBJ1-4, with TRBD1 matching 7 bases. Sequencing was done on a sample of peripheral blood. This receptor was identified in a man in his fifties with active or convalescent COVID-19. CDR3 sequence: CASSLGFRDRGEKLFF. The CDR3 DNA reads TGTGCCAGCAGCTTAGGTTTCCGGGACAGAGGTGAAAAACTGTTTTTT.